This entry is about one T cell receptor (beta chain). Authors' processing steps: How many nucleated cells were present was estimated from reference gene primer amplification. Produced via immunoSEQ multiplex PCR; TCRdb's table is partial and in-frame only. V, J and clone size derive from that table, while D and trimming were established from the DNA sequence. The data contain fewer than 120,000 clones, 72% of them singletons. This record comes from a study of blood T cell repertoires in COVID-19. Study summary: Acute and convalescent COVID-19 specimens originated in the United States, Italy and Spain. PBMCs, B-cell-depleted T cells, or T cells were the source of the cDNA or gDNA that made up the material.

The CDR3 contains 15 residues. From germline, CDR1 is MNHNY and CDR2 SVGAGI (reference sequence). Trimming removed 3 bases at V and 7 bases at J, with 18 bases between. The sequence came from a woman aged 60-70 years with acute or convalescent COVID-19. Sequencing was carried out using peripheral blood. V usage is TRBV6-6 and J usage is TRBJ1-2; a weak D match, TRBD1 (6 bases). This CDR3 is CASSYESGDWGGYTF. Here the CDR3 DNA reads TGTGCCAGCAGTTATGAATCAGGGGATTGGGGTGGCTACACCTTC.